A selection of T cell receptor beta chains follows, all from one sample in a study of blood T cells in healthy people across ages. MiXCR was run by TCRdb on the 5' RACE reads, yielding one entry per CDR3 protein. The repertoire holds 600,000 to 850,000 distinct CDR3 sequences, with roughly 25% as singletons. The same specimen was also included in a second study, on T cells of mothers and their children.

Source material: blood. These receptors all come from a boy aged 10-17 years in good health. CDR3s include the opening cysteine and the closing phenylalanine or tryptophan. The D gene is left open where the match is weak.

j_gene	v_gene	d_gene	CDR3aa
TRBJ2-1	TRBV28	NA	CASSSRQNTNEQFF
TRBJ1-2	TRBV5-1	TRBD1	CASSLEVGQVYGYTF
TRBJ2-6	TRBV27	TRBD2	CASSLEAAGVGANVLTF
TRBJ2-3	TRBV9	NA	CASSPSRGSDTQYF
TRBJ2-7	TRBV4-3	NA	CASSPGKNYEQYF
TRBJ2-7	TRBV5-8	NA	CASSLGGALRIHEQYF
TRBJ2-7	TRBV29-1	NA	CSVLGAEYEQYF
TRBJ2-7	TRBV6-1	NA	CAIRDSPIRSSYEQYF
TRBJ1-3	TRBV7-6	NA	CASSPFRGSGSPGNTIYF
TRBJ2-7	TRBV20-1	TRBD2	CSAPGLAGGHYEQYF
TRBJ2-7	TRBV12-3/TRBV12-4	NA	CASSFTRGWKYEQYF
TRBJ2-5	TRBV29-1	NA	CSARMAETQETQYF
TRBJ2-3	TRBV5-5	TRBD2	CASSLARLAGGTDTQYF
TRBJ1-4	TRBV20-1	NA	CSARDPRVGDEKLFF
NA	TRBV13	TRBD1	CASSSGQGAEPPYEQYF
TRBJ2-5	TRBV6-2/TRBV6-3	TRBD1	CASNPLGQGAQETQYF
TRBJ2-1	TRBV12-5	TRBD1	CASGLVVGTGLNNEQFF
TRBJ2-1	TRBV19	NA	CASSIIGTNEQFF
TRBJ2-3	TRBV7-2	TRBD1	CASINPGQILDTQYF
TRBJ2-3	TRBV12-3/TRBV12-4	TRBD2	CASSPRGLGGSTDTQYF
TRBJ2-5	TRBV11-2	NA	CASSLTARTQETQYF
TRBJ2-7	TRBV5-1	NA	CASSLDAGALLPYEQYF
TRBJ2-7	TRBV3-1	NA	CASSQQDGAISYEQYF
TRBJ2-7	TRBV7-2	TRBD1	CASSRQGSSYEQYF
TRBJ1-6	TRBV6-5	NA	CASSYSSNSPLHF
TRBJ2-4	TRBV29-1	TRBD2	CSARGKTSGTNIQYF
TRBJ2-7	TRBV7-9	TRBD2	CASSIGTSGKVYF
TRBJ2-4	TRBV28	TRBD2	CASSFSSLQAGANIQYF
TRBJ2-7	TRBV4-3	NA	CASSQEVLRGEQYF
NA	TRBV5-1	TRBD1	CASSLSAGTGRTYEQYF
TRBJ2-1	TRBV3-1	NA	CASSQSTQYNEQFF
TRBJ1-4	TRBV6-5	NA	CASSYWGEKLFF
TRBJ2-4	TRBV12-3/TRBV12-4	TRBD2	CASSPPSGGARWEAKNIQYF
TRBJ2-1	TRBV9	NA	CASSVEGSGTYNEQFF
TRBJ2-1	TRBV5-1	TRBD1	CASSRGQGTYNEQFF
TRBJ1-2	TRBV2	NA	CASTDGFWGTNYGYTF
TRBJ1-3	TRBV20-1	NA	CSARDFKSSGNTIYF
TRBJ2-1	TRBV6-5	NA	CASSETGLRYNEQFF
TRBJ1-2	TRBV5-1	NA	CASRFTGGDGYTF
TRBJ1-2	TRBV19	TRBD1	CASSAFTGEYGYTF
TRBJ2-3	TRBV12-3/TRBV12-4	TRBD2	CASSLALTSGRPDTQYF
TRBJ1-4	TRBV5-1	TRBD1	CASSLSGQGGNEKLFF
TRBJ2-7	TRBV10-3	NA	CAISEVRGDEQYF
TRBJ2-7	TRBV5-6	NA	CASSLRQLFSYEQYF
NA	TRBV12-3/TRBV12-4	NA	CASRRTAAYEQYF
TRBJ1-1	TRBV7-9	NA	CASSLMARGTEAFF
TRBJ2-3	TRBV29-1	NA	CSVTGAVADTQYF
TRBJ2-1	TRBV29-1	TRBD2	CSSERELTEQFF
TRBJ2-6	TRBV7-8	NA	CASSLGGRSPNVLTF
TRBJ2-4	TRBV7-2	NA	CASSLATGLWNIQYF
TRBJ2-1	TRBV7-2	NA	CASSPRGIRDNEQFF
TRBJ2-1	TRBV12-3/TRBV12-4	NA	CASSRNYEQFF
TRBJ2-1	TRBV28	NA	CASRDWDHNEQFF
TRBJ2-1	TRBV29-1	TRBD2	CSVTLAGIVEIYNEQFF
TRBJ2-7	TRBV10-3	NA	CAISEHQSEQYF